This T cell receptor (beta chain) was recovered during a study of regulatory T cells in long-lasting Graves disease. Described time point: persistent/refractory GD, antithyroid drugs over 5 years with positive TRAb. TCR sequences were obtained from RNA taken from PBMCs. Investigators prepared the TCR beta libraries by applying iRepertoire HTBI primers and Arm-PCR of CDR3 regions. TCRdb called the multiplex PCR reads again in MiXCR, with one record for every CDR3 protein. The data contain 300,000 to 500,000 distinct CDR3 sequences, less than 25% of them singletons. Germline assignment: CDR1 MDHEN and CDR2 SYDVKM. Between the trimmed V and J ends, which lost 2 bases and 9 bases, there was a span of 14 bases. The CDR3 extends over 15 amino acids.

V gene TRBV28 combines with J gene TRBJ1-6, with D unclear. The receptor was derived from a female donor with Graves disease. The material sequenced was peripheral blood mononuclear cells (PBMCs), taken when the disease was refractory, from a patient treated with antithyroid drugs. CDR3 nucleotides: TGTGCCAGCAGTTTAGGACGGCTCTCAGGTTCACCCCTCCACTTT. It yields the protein CASSLGRLSGSPLHF. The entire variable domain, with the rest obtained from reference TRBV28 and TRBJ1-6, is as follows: DVKVTQSSRYLVKRTGEKVFLECVQDMDHENMFWYRQDPGLGLRLIYFSYDVKMKEKGDIPEGYSVSREKKERFSLILESASTNQTSMYLCASSLGRLSGSPLHFGNGTRLTVT.